This paragraph covers one T cell receptor beta chain sequence. The antigen is not known. This specimen comes from a study of T cells after yellow fever vaccination. Study summary: Some fractions had low cell numbers, and these were prepared with SMART-Seq v4 Ultra Low Input. Findings and caveats of the study: Researchers noted that a small share of clonotypes showed up in both CD4 and CD8 compartments. From the bulk population, abundant clonotypes could contaminate and appear within FACS-sorted repertoires.

V was trimmed by 0 bases and J by 3 bases, leaving 8 bases between them. Germline V gives CDR1 SGHTA, CDR2 FQGNSA. The CDR3 runs 14 residues. Template switching by 5'RACE produced TCR cDNA, adding a universal primer site and UMIs. From the 5' RACE reads, TCRdb called clonotypes with MiXCR, one entry per CDR3 protein. The table includes more than 300,000 distinct CDR3 sequences, about 10% detected once. The sequenced sample was CD4+ T cells sorted from PBMCs, obtained 45 days after the yellow fever booster vaccination. V usage is TRBV7-2 and J usage is TRBJ2-5; weak D call: TRBD2 (5 bases). This TCR was recovered from a man aged 18 to 35 who received the YFV17D yellow fever vaccine. The CDR3 region is CASSLARVKETQYF. The CDR3 nucleotides read TGTGCCAGCAGCTTAGCGAGGGTTAAAGAGACCCAGTACTTC.